Below, one T cell receptor beta chain is given with its context. Via MiXCR, TCRdb re-called the 5' RACE reads, giving one row per CDR3 protein. The sample has approximately 630,000 distinct CDR3 sequences; roughly 7.2% are singletons. The sample comes from a study of identical twins. These data are also associated with another study on yellow fever vaccine responses in identical twins.

Sample: PBMCs. The clonotype was recovered from a woman aged 18-35 years in good health.

CDR3 DNA sequence: TGTGCCAGCAGCTTAGTAGATAGCGGCCCCACAGATACGCAGTATTTT. Translation gives CASSLVDSGPTDTQYF. The genes are TRBV7-8 and TRBJ2-3; D possibly corresponds to TRBD2 (6 bases). The length of the CDR3 is 16 residues. The V end was cut by 1 base, the J end by 2 bases, with 13 bases between. CDR1 and CDR2 (germline): SGHVS, FQNEAQ. Variable domain in full (rest from reference TRBV7-8 and TRBJ2-3): GAGVSQSPRYKVAKRGQDVALRCDPISGHVSLFWYQQALGQGPEFLTYFQNEAQLDKSGLPSDRFFAERPEGSVSTLKIQRTQQEDSAVYLCASSLVDSGPTDTQYFGPGTRLTVL.